The rows below give T cell receptor beta chains drawn from one sample of a study of T-cell memory formation after mild COVID-19. TCRdb analysed the 5' RACE reads with MiXCR anew, one entry per CDR3 protein. The table shows 350,000 to 500,000 distinct CDR3 sequences, with around 20% occurring only once. Sequencing was carried out using PBMCs or a T cell subset sorted from them (not recorded which). These receptors originate from an adult woman who had mild COVID-19 (a few samples of this study predate the infection). Cell type and time point are not known. Each CDR3 is given with its conserved first and last residue. The D gene is left open where the match is weak. For some rows the clone size is stated as once, few or many, or as a class when expanded; others skip it.

cdr3_aa: CASSPGVHEQYF
cdr3_nt: TGTGCCAGCAGCCCCGGGGTCCACGAGCAGTACTTC
j_call: TRBJ2-7
clone_size: NA
v_call: TRBV5-8
d_call: NA

cdr3_aa: CSALGTGGYTF
cdr3_nt: TGCAGTGCTCTAGGGACAGGTGGCTACACCTTC
j_call: TRBJ1-2
clone_size: NA
v_call: TRBV20-1
d_call: TRBD1

cdr3_aa: CASSPSGAYGYTF
cdr3_nt: TGTGCCAGCAGCCCGTCGGGGGCGTATGGCTACACCTTC
j_call: TRBJ1-2
clone_size: many
v_call: TRBV7-9
d_call: NA

cdr3_aa: CASSDTGTGAANVLTF
cdr3_nt: TGTGCCAGCAGTGATACCGGGACAGGTGCTGCCAACGTCCTGACTTTC
j_call: TRBJ2-6
clone_size: NA
v_call: TRBV25-1
d_call: TRBD1

cdr3_aa: CASSPPPGNTEAFF
cdr3_nt: TGTGCCAGCTCACCACCTCCGGGGAACACTGAAGCTTTCTTT
j_call: TRBJ1-1
clone_size: NA
v_call: TRBV18
d_call: NA

cdr3_aa: CASSPSGTGVNGYTF
cdr3_nt: TGTGCCAGCAGTCCCTCCGGGACAGGGGTCAATGGCTACACCTTC
j_call: TRBJ1-2
clone_size: NA
v_call: TRBV27
d_call: TRBD1

cdr3_aa: CASSQQGHSPLHF
cdr3_nt: TGTGCCAGCAGCCAACAGGGTCACTCACCCCTCCACTTT
j_call: TRBJ1-6
clone_size: many
v_call: TRBV7-6
d_call: NA

cdr3_aa: CASSSLGLAASSYNEQFF
cdr3_nt: TGTGCCAGCAGTTCCTTGGGACTAGCGGCAAGCTCCTACAATGAGCAGTTCTTC
j_call: TRBJ2-1
clone_size: few
v_call: TRBV6-5
d_call: TRBD2

cdr3_aa: CASSLVSLQETQYF
cdr3_nt: TGTGCCAGCAGTTTAGTGTCCCTCCAAGAGACCCAGTACTTC
j_call: TRBJ2-5
clone_size: NA
v_call: TRBV12-3/TRBV12-4
d_call: NA

cdr3_aa: CATGQLNTGELFF
cdr3_nt: TGTGCCACCGGTCAGCTTAACACCGGGGAGCTGTTTTTT
j_call: TRBJ2-2
clone_size: few
v_call: TRBV24-1
d_call: NA

cdr3_aa: CASSLGQGVSGNTIYF
cdr3_nt: TGTGCCAGCAGCTTAGGGCAGGGAGTCTCTGGAAACACCATATATTTT
j_call: TRBJ1-3
clone_size: few
v_call: TRBV7-6
d_call: NA

cdr3_aa: CSVKQGFKNTEAFF
cdr3_nt: TGCAGCGTGAAACAGGGCTTTAAGAACACTGAAGCTTTCTTT
j_call: TRBJ1-1
clone_size: NA
v_call: TRBV29-1
d_call: NA

cdr3_aa: CASSLQQGIYEQYF
cdr3_nt: TGCGCCAGCAGCTTGCAACAGGGTATCTACGAGCAGTACTTC
j_call: TRBJ2-7
clone_size: NA
v_call: TRBV5-1
d_call: NA

cdr3_aa: CASSLIAGGPLDTQYF
cdr3_nt: TGCGCCAGCAGCTTGATAGCGGGAGGGCCTTTAGATACGCAGTATTTT
j_call: TRBJ2-3
clone_size: few
v_call: TRBV5-1
d_call: TRBD2

cdr3_aa: CASSQGQGAAGELFF
cdr3_nt: TGTGCCAGCAGCCAGGGACAGGGGGCCGCCGGGGAGCTGTTTTTT
j_call: TRBJ2-2
clone_size: NA
v_call: TRBV7-8
d_call: TRBD1

cdr3_aa: CASSLRRINQPQHF
cdr3_nt: TGTGCCAGCAGTTTAAGGAGGATTAATCAGCCCCAGCATTTT
j_call: TRBJ1-5
clone_size: NA
v_call: TRBV12-3/TRBV12-4
d_call: NA

cdr3_aa: CSVEGQGADNEQFF
cdr3_nt: TGCAGCGTTGAGGGACAGGGGGCCGACAATGAGCAGTTCTTC
j_call: TRBJ2-1
clone_size: few
v_call: TRBV29-1
d_call: TRBD1

cdr3_aa: CASSFASPYEQYF
cdr3_nt: TGTGCCAGCAGCTTCGCTAGCCCCTACGAGCAGTACTTC
j_call: TRBJ2-7
clone_size: few
v_call: TRBV7-9
d_call: NA

cdr3_aa: CASSTVQGGEQYF
cdr3_nt: TGTGCCAGTAGTACCGTACAGGGGGGCGAGCAGTACTTC
j_call: TRBJ2-7
clone_size: NA
v_call: TRBV19
d_call: TRBD1

cdr3_aa: CSVRLAGILYNEQFF
cdr3_nt: TGCAGCGTTAGACTAGCGGGGATCCTCTACAATGAGCAGTTCTTC
j_call: TRBJ2-1
clone_size: NA
v_call: TRBV29-1
d_call: TRBD2

cdr3_aa: CASSGGRLPEAFF
cdr3_nt: TGTGCCAGCAGCGGCGGGCGGCTCCCTGAAGCTTTCTTT
j_call: TRBJ1-1
clone_size: many
v_call: TRBV9
d_call: NA

cdr3_aa: CASSRGQRSTKEMNTEAFF
cdr3_nt: TGCGCCAGCAGCCGTGGACAGCGCTCTACTAAGGAGATGAACACTGAAGCTTTCTTT
j_call: TRBJ1-1
clone_size: NA
v_call: TRBV5-1
d_call: NA

cdr3_aa: CASSPTTGTIHEQYF
cdr3_nt: TGTGCCAGCAGCCCAACGACCGGGACCATCCACGAGCAGTACTTC
j_call: TRBJ2-7
clone_size: NA
v_call: TRBV7-7
d_call: NA

cdr3_aa: CASSFPGHGEAFF
cdr3_nt: TGTGCCAGCAGCTTTCCGGGACATGGTGAAGCTTTCTTT
j_call: TRBJ1-1
clone_size: few
v_call: TRBV7-9
d_call: NA

cdr3_aa: CASSIARTIPSGYTF
cdr3_nt: TGTGCCAGTAGTATAGCTAGGACGATTCCTAGCGGCTACACCTTC
j_call: TRBJ1-2
clone_size: few
v_call: TRBV19
d_call: NA

cdr3_aa: CATSRDKSSASGEGRDPGTYF
cdr3_nt: TGTGCCACCAGCAGAGATAAGTCTTCGGCGAGCGGGGAGGGGAGAGACCCAGGAACCTACTTC
j_call: TRBJ2-5
clone_size: NA
v_call: TRBV15
d_call: TRBD2

cdr3_aa: CASSQVAGETQYF
cdr3_nt: TGTGCCAGCAGCCAAGTTGCGGGAGAGACCCAGTACTTC
j_call: TRBJ2-5
clone_size: few
v_call: TRBV4-2
d_call: NA

cdr3_aa: CASSQTPGDRKAFF
cdr3_nt: TGCGCCAGCAGCCAAACTCCTGGGGACAGGAAAGCTTTCTTT
j_call: TRBJ1-1
clone_size: NA
v_call: TRBV4-1
d_call: TRBD1

cdr3_aa: CASSSTAGLGAIDTQYF
cdr3_nt: TGTGCCAGCAGTTCAACGGCGGGACTAGGGGCGATAGATACGCAGTATTTT
j_call: TRBJ2-3
clone_size: few
v_call: TRBV12-3/TRBV12-4
d_call: TRBD2

cdr3_aa: CASSFRTSGRETQYF
cdr3_nt: TGTGCCAGCAGTTTCCGGACTAGCGGGAGAGAGACCCAGTACTTC
j_call: TRBJ2-5
clone_size: few
v_call: TRBV12-3/TRBV12-4
d_call: TRBD2

cdr3_aa: CSALLKRYGYTF
cdr3_nt: TGCAGTGCTCTTCTCAAACGCTATGGCTACACCTTC
j_call: TRBJ1-2
clone_size: few
v_call: TRBV20-1
d_call: NA

cdr3_aa: CASSLDGGRNTEAFF
cdr3_nt: TGCGCCAGCAGCTTGGACGGGGGCCGGAACACTGAAGCTTTCTTT
j_call: TRBJ1-1
clone_size: NA
v_call: TRBV5-1
d_call: NA

cdr3_aa: CASSYHREGNQPQHF
cdr3_nt: TGTGCCAGCAGTTACCACAGGGAGGGCAATCAGCCCCAGCATTTT
j_call: TRBJ1-5
clone_size: few
v_call: TRBV6-2/TRBV6-3
d_call: NA

cdr3_aa: CASSQRVETQYF
cdr3_nt: TGTGCCAGCAGCCAAAGGGTGGAGACCCAGTACTTC
j_call: TRBJ2-5
clone_size: NA
v_call: TRBV7-2
d_call: NA

cdr3_aa: CASSLSAVGSYEQYF
cdr3_nt: TGTGCCAGCAGTTTATCGGCAGTCGGCTCCTACGAGCAGTACTTC
j_call: TRBJ2-7
clone_size: few
v_call: TRBV12-3/TRBV12-4
d_call: NA

cdr3_aa: CASSLAGQTNGYTF
cdr3_nt: TGCGCCAGCAGCTTGGCAGGACAGACCAACGGCTACACCTTC
j_call: TRBJ1-2
clone_size: few
v_call: TRBV5-1
d_call: NA

cdr3_aa: CASSPQAGRDTEAFF
cdr3_nt: TGTGCCAGCAGTCCCCAGGCAGGGAGAGACACTGAAGCTTTCTTT
j_call: TRBJ1-1
clone_size: NA
v_call: TRBV6-5
d_call: NA

cdr3_aa: CATSLPGESTQYF
cdr3_nt: TGTGCCACCAGTCTCCCTGGGGAGAGTACGCAGTATTTT
j_call: TRBJ2-3
clone_size: few
v_call: TRBV24-1
d_call: NA

cdr3_aa: CASSQGSIAGGPYEQFF
cdr3_nt: TGCGCCAGCAGCCAAGGTAGCATAGCGGGAGGGCCATATGAGCAGTTCTTC
j_call: TRBJ2-1
clone_size: NA
v_call: TRBV4-1
d_call: TRBD2

cdr3_aa: CASSPGLAGGLTEYEQFF
cdr3_nt: TGTGCCAGCAGCCCAGGACTAGCGGGAGGGCTCACGGAGTATGAGCAGTTCTTC
j_call: TRBJ2-1
clone_size: NA
v_call: TRBV7-8
d_call: TRBD2

cdr3_aa: CASSGQGADNSPLHF
cdr3_nt: TGTGCCAGCAGTGGACAGGGGGCAGATAATTCACCCCTCCACTTT
j_call: TRBJ1-6
clone_size: few
v_call: TRBV6-1
d_call: TRBD1

cdr3_aa: CAVSKRGLGDEQYF
cdr3_nt: TGTGCCGTCTCCAAGCGGGGACTAGGGGACGAGCAGTACTTC
j_call: TRBJ2-7
clone_size: NA
v_call: TRBV10-3
d_call: TRBD2

cdr3_aa: CASSPASGGSLRGYEQYF
cdr3_nt: TGTGCCAGCTCACCAGCTAGCGGGGGTTCGCTACGCGGGTACGAGCAGTACTTC
j_call: TRBJ2-7
clone_size: NA
v_call: TRBV18
d_call: TRBD2

cdr3_aa: CASSQDIAEVQETQYF
cdr3_nt: TGCGCCAGCAGCCAAGATATCGCAGAAGTGCAAGAGACCCAGTACTTC
j_call: TRBJ2-5
clone_size: NA
v_call: TRBV4-1
d_call: NA

cdr3_aa: CASSRTSGGTGGELFF
cdr3_nt: TGTGCCAGCAGCCGGACTAGCGGGGGGACGGGCGGGGAGCTGTTTTTT
j_call: TRBJ2-2
clone_size: NA
v_call: TRBV12-3/TRBV12-4
d_call: TRBD2

cdr3_aa: CATSPTGILGNQPQHF
cdr3_nt: TGTGCCACCAGCCCTACAGGGATTCTAGGCAATCAGCCCCAGCATTTT
j_call: TRBJ1-5
clone_size: NA
v_call: TRBV24-1
d_call: NA

cdr3_aa: CSAQRGGHTQYF
cdr3_nt: TGCAGTGCCCAAAGGGGGGGCCATACGCAGTATTTT
j_call: TRBJ2-3
clone_size: NA
v_call: TRBV20-1
d_call: NA

cdr3_aa: CASSPEVSGSSTGELFF
cdr3_nt: TGTGCCAGCAGCCCGGAGGTTAGCGGGAGTAGCACCGGGGAGCTGTTTTTT
j_call: TRBJ2-2
clone_size: NA
v_call: TRBV7-6
d_call: TRBD2

cdr3_aa: CASRLPGVAVYEQYF
cdr3_nt: TGTGCCAGCAGACTTCCAGGGGTGGCGGTCTACGAGCAGTACTTC
j_call: TRBJ2-7
clone_size: many
v_call: TRBV6-2/TRBV6-3
d_call: NA

cdr3_aa: CAWSARGRGYTF
cdr3_nt: TGTGCCTGGAGTGCAAGGGGGCGAGGCTACACCTTC
j_call: TRBJ1-2
clone_size: few
v_call: TRBV30
d_call: TRBD1